The 14 T cell receptor beta chains below were found in one sample sequenced in a study of brain metastases from non-small cell lung cancer. This table comes from immunoSEQ multiplex PCR, and its TCRdb copy is limited to in-frame clones, with some not included. The sample includes 15,000 or so clones, around 81% of them seen just once. Sequencing input: primary lung tumor tissue. The receptors originated from a donor aged 40 or older with non-small cell lung cancer.

V gene TRBV7-3 combines with J gene TRBJ1-1; unclear D gene. Trimming removed 2 bases from V and 1 base from J, with 5 bases in between. The CDR3 is 13 amino acids. Per germline, CDR1 SGHTA and CDR2 FQGTGA. The CDR3 DNA is TGTGCCAGCAGCTTAGGTGAGAACACTGAAGCTTTCTTT. Translated, it gives CASSLGENTEAFF.

This sequence joins TRBV27 and TRBJ2-7; 11 bases are a match to TRBD2. V gave up 4 bases and J gave up 7 bases; unmatched junction bases: 15. The CDR3 is 17 amino acids. In germline, CDR1 is MNHEY, CDR2 SMNVEV (reference sequence). The CDR3 loop is CASSSELTSGALGEQYF. The CDR3, as DNA: TGTGCCAGCAGTTCGGAATTGACTAGCGGGGCCCTTGGGGAGCAGTACTTC.

J is TRBJ2-7 and V is TRBV18, with 11 bases matching TRBD1. The J segment lost 7 bases and the V segment lost 4 bases, leaving 6 bases of the junction unmatched. This CDR3 is 14 amino acids long. Germline lookup yields CDR1 KGHSH and CDR2 LQKENI. The CDR3 loop reads CASSRLGTGGEQYV. The DNA for the CDR3 is TGTGCCAGCTCACGCCTCGGGACAGGGGGGGAGCAGTACGTC.

The genes are TRBV13 and TRBJ1-1; 7 bases match TRBD1. The V and J ends lost 5 bases and 2 bases, in that order; junction bases with no gene match: 8. The CDR3 sequence is 15 residues long. Germline lookup yields CDR1 PRHDT and CDR2 FYEKMQ (reference sequence). CDR3 region: CASSTQQGINTEAFF. CDR3 nucleotide sequence: TGTGCCAGCAGCACCCAACAGGGGATAAACACTGAAGCTTTCTTT.

To note about this clone: The sample contains more than one DNA sequence encoding this CDR3. V and J are TRBV4-1 and TRBJ2-7; no firm D call. The CDR3 has 15 amino acids. CDR1 is MGHRA and CDR2 is YSYEKL in the germline V gene. V gave up 4 bases and J gave up 3 bases, with 16 bases separating them. CDR3 loop: CASSPHPLWGYEQYF. In nucleotides, the CDR3 is TGCGCCAGCAGCCCCCATCCCTTATGGGGCTACGAGCAGTACTTC.

The count of this clone is one. The CDR3 DNA sequence: TGTGCCAGTAACATTGCGGGGACTGAAGCTTTCTTT. This gives the protein CASNIAGTEAFF. This chain uses TRBV4-2 with TRBJ1-1; D is uncertain. Germline V lookup: CDR1 LGHNA, CDR2 YNFKEQ. Trimming removed 9 bases at V and 5 bases at J, with 13 bases between. The length of the CDR3 is 12 residues.

A few counts support this clone. J is TRBJ2-3 and V is TRBV13; 11 positions agree with TRBD2. Germline CDR1 PRHDT, CDR2 FYEKMQ (reference sequence). Trimming removed 6 bases from V and 0 bases from J; junction bases left unmatched: 8. The CDR3 totals 17 residues. DNA of the CDR3: TGTGCCAGCAGTCCCTCCCTAGCGGGGGGTAGCACAGATACGCAGTATTTT. Translation gives CASSPSLAGGSTDTQYF.

In its sample, this clone was seen once. The chain is built from TRBV7-9 and TRBJ1-4, with unresolved D. The CDR3 is made up of 15 amino acids. V shed 3 bases and J shed 5 bases, with 13 bases lying between them. Per germline, CDR1 SEHNR and CDR2 FQNEAQ (reference sequence). CDR3 in amino acids: CASSLSGKANEKLFF. As DNA, the CDR3 is TGTGCCAGCAGCTTGTCCGGGAAGGCGAATGAAAAACTGTTTTTT.

V is TRBV24-1 and J is TRBJ2-1; D is possibly TRBD2 (5 bases). V lost 2 bases and J 5 bases, leaving 12 bases between the germline ends. Germline assignment: CDR1 KGHDR and CDR2 SFDVKD. The CDR3 is 15 residues long. The CDR3, as DNA: TGTGCCACCAGTGATTCCCTTGGGAGTCACAATGAGCAGTTCTTC. It specifies CATSDSLGSHNEQFF.

V usage is TRBV6-2 or TRBV6-3 and J usage is TRBJ2-3, with D perhaps assigned TRBD1 or TRBD2 (6 bases each). From germline, CDR1 is MNHEY and CDR2 SVGEGT. The length of the CDR3 is 15 residues. V shed 6 bases and J shed 2 bases, with 15 bases lying between them. CDR3 protein: CASSPAWGATDTQYF. The CDR3 nucleotides are TGTGCCAGCAGCCCAGCATGGGGGGCCACAGATACGCAGTATTTT.

This chain joins TRBV7-2 and TRBJ1-2; 9 bases map to TRBD1. V shed 2 bases and J 7 bases; nucleotides not matched to a gene: 8. The CDR3 loop spans 15 amino acids. Germline values: CDR1 SGHTA, CDR2 FQGNSA. CDR3 nucleotides: TGTGCCAGCAGCTTAAGGACAGGGGAGAGGTCTGGCTACACCTTC. Encoded protein: CASSLRTGERSGYTF.

The rearrangement links TRBV24-1 to TRBJ2-2, with 8 bases fitting TRBD1. Looked up from germline, CDR1 is KGHDR and CDR2 is SFDVKD. This CDR3 comprises 16 residues. V lost 10 bases, J lost 3 bases, and 12 bases stayed unmatched. In DNA, the CDR3 is TGTGCCACTCAACATACAGGGGGTGGGGACACCGGGGAGCTGTTTTTT. The encoded protein is CATQHTGGGDTGELFF.

The chain has TRBV19 and TRBJ1-5, with 7 bases identical to TRBD1. Germline CDR1 reads LNHDA; CDR2 reads SQIVND (reference sequence). Germline trimming cut 9 bases from V and 4 bases from J; bases unmatched to any gene: 9. CDR3 length: 14 amino acids. CDR3 sequence: CASEMGQLNQPQHF. In DNA, the CDR3 is TGTGCCAGCGAGATGGGACAGTTAAATCAGCCCCAGCATTTT.

The genes are TRBV12-5 and TRBJ1-5, with D possibly being TRBD1 (5 bases). V gave up 6 bases and J gave up 4 bases, with 16 bases separating them. Per germline, CDR1 LGHNT and CDR2 FRNRAP. CDR3 size: 15 residues. DNA of the CDR3: TGTGCTAGTGGATCCCCCGGCGACAGTAATCAGCCCCAGCATTTT. Its translation: CASGSPGDSNQPQHF.